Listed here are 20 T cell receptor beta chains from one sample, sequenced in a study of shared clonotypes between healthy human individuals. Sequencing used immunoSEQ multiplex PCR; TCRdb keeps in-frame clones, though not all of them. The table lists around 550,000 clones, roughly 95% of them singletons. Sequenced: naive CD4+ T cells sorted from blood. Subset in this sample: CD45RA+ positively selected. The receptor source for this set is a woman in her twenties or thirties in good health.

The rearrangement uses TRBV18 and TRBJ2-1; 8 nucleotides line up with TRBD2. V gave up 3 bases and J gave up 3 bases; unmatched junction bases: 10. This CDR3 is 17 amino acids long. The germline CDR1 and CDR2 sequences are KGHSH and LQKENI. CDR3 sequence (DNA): TGTGCCAGCTCACCTTTGATCGGAGCGGGAGACTACAATGAGCAGTTCTTC. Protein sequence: CASSPLIGAGDYNEQFF.

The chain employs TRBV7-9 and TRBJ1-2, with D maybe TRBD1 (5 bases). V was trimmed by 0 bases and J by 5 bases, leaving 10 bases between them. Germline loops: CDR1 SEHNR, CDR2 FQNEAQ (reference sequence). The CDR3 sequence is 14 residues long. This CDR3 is CASSLALGEYGYTF. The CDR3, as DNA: TGTGCCAGCAGCTTAGCACTAGGGGAGTATGGCTACACCTTC.

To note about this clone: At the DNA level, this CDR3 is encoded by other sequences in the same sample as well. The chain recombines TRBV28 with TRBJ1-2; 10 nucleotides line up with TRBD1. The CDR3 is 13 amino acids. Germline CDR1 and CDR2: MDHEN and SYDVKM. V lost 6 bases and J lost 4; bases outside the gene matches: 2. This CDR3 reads CASSGDRGYGYTF. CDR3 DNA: TGTGCCAGCAGCGGGGACAGGGGCTATGGCTACACCTTC.

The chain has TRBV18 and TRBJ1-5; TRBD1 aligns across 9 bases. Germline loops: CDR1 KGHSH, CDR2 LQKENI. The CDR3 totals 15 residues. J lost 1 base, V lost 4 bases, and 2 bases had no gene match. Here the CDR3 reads CASSLTGGSNQPQHF. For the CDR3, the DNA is TGTGCCAGCTCACTGACAGGGGGGAGCAATCAGCCCCAGCATTTT.

CDR3 region: CASSQERRLGGNEQFF. For the CDR3, the DNA is TGTGCCAGCAGCCAAGAAAGGAGACTAGGGGGGAATGAGCAGTTCTTC. V is TRBV4-2 and J is TRBJ2-1; either TRBD1 or TRBD2 may fit D (6 bases each). Trimming removed 0 bases from V and 7 bases from J, with 16 bases in between. The CDR3 spans 16 residues. Germline V CDR1 and CDR2: LGHNA, YNFKEQ.

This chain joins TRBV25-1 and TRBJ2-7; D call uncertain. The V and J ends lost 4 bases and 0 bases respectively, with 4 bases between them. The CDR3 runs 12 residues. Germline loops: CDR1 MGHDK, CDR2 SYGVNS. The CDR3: CASSAGSYEQYF. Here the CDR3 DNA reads TGTGCCAGCAGTGCGGGCTCCTACGAGCAGTACTTC.

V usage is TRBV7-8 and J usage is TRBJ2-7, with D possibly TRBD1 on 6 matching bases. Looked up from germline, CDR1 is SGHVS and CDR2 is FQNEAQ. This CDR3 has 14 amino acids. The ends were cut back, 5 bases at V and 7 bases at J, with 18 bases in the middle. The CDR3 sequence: CASSASPTGWEQYF. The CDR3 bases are TGTGCCAGCAGCGCGAGCCCTACAGGGTGGGAGCAGTACTTC.

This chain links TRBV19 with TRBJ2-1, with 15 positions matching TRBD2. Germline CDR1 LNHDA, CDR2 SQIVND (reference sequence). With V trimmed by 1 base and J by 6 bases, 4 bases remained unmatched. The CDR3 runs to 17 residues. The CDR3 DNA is TGTGCCAGTAGTATAGGGGGGGGACTAGCGGGAGGCAATGAGCAGTTCTTC. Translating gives CASSIGGGLAGGNEQFF.

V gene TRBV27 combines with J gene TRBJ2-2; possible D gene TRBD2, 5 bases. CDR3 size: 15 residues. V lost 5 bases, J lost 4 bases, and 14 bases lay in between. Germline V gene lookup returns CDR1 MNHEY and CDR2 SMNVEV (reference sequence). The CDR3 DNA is TGTGCCAGCAGTCCTCAGCGGAGACCCACCGGGGAGCTGTTTTTT. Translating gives CASSPQRRPTGELFF.

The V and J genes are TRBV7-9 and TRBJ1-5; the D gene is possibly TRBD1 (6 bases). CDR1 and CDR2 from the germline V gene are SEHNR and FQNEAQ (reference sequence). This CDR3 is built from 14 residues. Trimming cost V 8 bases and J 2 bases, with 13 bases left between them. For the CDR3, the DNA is TGTGCCAGCGGCAGGGGTGATGGCAATCAGCCCCAGCATTTT. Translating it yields CASGRGDGNQPQHF.

The CDR3 loop is CASSLFGRAGGNEQFF. DNA of the CDR3: TGCGCCAGCAGCTTGTTCGGGAGGGCCGGAGGAAATGAGCAGTTCTTC. The rearrangement joins TRBV5-1 to TRBJ2-1; 8 bases match TRBD2. Germline V gene lookup returns CDR1 SGHRS and CDR2 YFSETQ. V shed 1 base, J shed 7 bases, and the junction held 10 bases outside the gene matches. CDR3 length: 16 residues.

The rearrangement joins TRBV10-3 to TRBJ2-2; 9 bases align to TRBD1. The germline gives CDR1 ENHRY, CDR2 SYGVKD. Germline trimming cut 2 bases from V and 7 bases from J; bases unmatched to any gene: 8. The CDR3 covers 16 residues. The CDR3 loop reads CAISERLQGADGELFF. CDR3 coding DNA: TGTGCCATCAGTGAGCGTTTACAGGGGGCGGACGGGGAGCTGTTTTTT.

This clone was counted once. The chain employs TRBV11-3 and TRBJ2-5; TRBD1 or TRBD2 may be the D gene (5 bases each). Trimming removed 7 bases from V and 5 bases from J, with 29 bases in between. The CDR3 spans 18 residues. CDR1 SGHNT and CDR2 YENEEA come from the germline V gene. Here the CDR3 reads CASTTRRGGWVIHETQYF. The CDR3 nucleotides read TGTGCCAGCACCACCCGACGGGGCGGATGGGTGATTCACGAGACCCAGTACTTC.

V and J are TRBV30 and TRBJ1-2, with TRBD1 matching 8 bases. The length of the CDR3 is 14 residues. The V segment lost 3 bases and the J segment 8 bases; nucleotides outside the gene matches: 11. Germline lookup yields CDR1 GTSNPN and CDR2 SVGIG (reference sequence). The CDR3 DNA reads TGTGCCTGGAGCGCGAAAAGGACAGGGCTCGGCTACACCTTC. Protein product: CAWSAKRTGLGYTF.

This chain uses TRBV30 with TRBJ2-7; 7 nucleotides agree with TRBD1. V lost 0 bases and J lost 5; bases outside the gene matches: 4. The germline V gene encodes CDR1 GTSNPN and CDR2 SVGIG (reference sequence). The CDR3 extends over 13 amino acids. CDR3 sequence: CAWSVGTEHEQYF. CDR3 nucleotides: TGTGCCTGGAGTGTAGGGACAGAACACGAGCAGTACTTC.

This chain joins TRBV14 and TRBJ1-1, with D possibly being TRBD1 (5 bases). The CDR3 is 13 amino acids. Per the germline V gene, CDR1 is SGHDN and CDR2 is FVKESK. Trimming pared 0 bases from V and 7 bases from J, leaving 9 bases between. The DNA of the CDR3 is TGTGCCAGCAGCCAAGAATGGCAGGGTGAAGCTTTCTTT. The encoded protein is CASSQEWQGEAFF. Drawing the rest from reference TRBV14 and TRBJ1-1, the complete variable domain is EAGVTQFPSHSVIEKGQTVTLRCDPISGHDNLYWYRRVMGKEIKFLLHFVKESKQDESGMPNNRFLAERTGGTYSTLKVQPAELEDSGVYFCASSQEWQGEAFFGQGTRLTVV.

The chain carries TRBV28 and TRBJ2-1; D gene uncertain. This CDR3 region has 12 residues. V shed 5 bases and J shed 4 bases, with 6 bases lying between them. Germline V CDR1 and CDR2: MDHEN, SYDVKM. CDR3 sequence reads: CASSPLYNEQFF. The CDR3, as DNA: TGTGCCAGCAGTCCCCTTTACAATGAGCAGTTCTTC.

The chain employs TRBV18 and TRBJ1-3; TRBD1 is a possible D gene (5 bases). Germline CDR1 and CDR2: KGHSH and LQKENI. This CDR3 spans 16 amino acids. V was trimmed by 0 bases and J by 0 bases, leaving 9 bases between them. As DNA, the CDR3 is TGTGCCAGCTCACCACCGGGGGTGCACTCTGGAAACACCATATATTTT. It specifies CASSPPGVHSGNTIYF.

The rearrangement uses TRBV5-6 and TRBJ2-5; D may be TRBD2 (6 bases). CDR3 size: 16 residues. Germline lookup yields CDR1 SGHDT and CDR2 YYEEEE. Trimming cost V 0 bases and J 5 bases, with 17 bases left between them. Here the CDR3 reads CASSLVSPLAIETQYF. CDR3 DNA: TGTGCCAGCAGCTTGGTATCCCCCCTAGCGATTGAGACCCAGTACTTC.

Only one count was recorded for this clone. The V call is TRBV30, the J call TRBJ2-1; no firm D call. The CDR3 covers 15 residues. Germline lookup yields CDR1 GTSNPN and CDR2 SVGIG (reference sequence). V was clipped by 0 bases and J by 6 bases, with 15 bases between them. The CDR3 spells CAWSVPAGLINEQFF. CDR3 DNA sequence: TGTGCCTGGAGTGTACCGGCAGGCTTAATCAATGAGCAGTTCTTC.